This TCR beta chain comes out of a study of blood T cells in healthy people across ages (dated by TCRdb to the mid-2010s). Broadly, across the study: In model experiments, template switching captured about one uniquely barcoded TCR beta cDNA molecule for every two T cells. To track age-related changes in TCR beta repertoire diversity, the study relied on deep sequencing normalized with unique cDNA molecular identifiers. Four age groups were formed from the donors: young (average approximately 17 years), middle-aged (around 39), aged (62) and long-lived (around 82). Donors of different ages were randomly distributed across sequencing lanes to avoid experimental bias. Using the same blood draw, the study looked at two additional independent replicas of 1 million unique cDNA reads for two donors, one aged 18 to 30 and the other aged 80 or older. Broad study findings and their caveats: Estimates of total diversity from one million sequenced T cells were regarded as lower bounds and underestimates. Compared with the aged group, the long-lived group had more naive CD4+ T cells, fewer expanded clones and increased TCR diversity, suggesting age selection. The CMV infection status of donors was not known, potentially confounding age-related changes in expanded clonotypes. A strong correlation was found between observed TCR beta diversity and the percentage of naive T cells measured by flow cytometry. As age increased, observed TCR beta diversity per million T cells dropped in a roughly linear way, and a significant reduction was already evident by age 40. Conclusive comparison of naive and antigen-experienced compartments was prevented by the profiling of bulk unsorted PBMCs.

Trimming costs V 7 bases and J 6 bases, and their ends lie 16 bases apart. The CDR3 measures 13 amino acids from cysteine to phenylalanine. Just the 39-base CDR3 DNA is kept, in frame starting at base 1. For CDR1 and CDR2, the germline V gene lists ENHRY and SYGVKD. In this sample, this clonotype turned up a few times. Its antigen target is currently unknown. No base quality information exists; no much larger clone differs at one position. Donors were 39 systemically healthy Caucasian individuals from Russia aged 6 to 90 years. Roughly 9 milliliters of peripheral blood were drawn from each donor into EDTA-treated Vacutainer tubes. Ficoll-Paque density-gradient centrifugation was used to isolate PBMCs, with at least 7 million obtained per sample. Total RNA was extracted from PBMCs with Trizol reagent, with at least 5 micrograms obtained per sample. For every donor, an aliquot of PBMCs went through flow cytometry to measure the percentages of naive CD45RAhigh/CD27high T cells.

Library preparation employed 5' RACE. Sequencer: Illumina HiSeq 2500. A second PCR of about 7 to 12 cycles was run with a J-beta primer mix and a sample-barcoded 5' primer. A template-switch 5' adaptor carrying 12 random nucleotides introduced a unique molecular identifier onto each TCR beta cDNA molecule. At least 2.5 million CDR3-containing paired-end reads were obtained from each sample. First-strand cDNA synthesis was performed from all RNA using the Mint cDNA synthesis kit, with priming by a TRBC-specific oligonucleotide. Following uracil-DNA glycosylase treatment, all cDNA underwent a first 18-cycle PCR with the universal primers M1SS and BC2_uni_R. The study's processing was this. Normalization of each sample was performed by random selection of 1 million high-quality reads, each carrying a distinct molecular identifier. Reads with shared molecular identifiers were discarded instead of being binned into consensus sequences. CDR3 identification, clonotype clustering and error correction used MiTCR with a Q25 quality threshold and the strictest error-elimination algorithm. Lower-bound total TCR beta diversity was estimated with a nonparametric unseen species model using Euler transformation. In-frame beta chains were kept once TCRdb had trimmed the public reads at Q25 with fastp and called clones with MiXCR. For every CDR3 protein sequence, its rows merge into one entry that carries the most common genes and DNA. V and J calls and clone size were set by TCRdb, not the authors. Across this sample there are hundreds of thousands of distinct CDR3 sequences, with around half seen only once. About 26% of the sample lies in the top ten.

This sequence uses TRBV10-3 and TRBJ2-7; TRBD2 could be the D gene, as 6 bases match. The specimen was blood. This receptor was taken from a man older than 75 in good health. At the DNA level, the sequence is TGTGCCATCAAGGGAACTAGCTTTAGCGAGCAGTACTTC. Its protein is CAIKGTSFSEQYF.